This TCR beta chain is drawn from a study of control samples from healthy donors and cancer patients. V was pared by 6 bases and J by 8 bases, with 16 bases of the junction left unmatched. The length of the CDR3 is 16 residues. Looked up from germline, CDR1 is SGDLS and CDR2 is YYNGEE. The method was immunoSEQ multiplex PCR; TCRdb's version includes in-frame clones alone and lacks a portion of them. The sample holds roughly 450,000 clones, around 90% seen once. Sequencing used PBMCs. V and J are TRBV9 and TRBJ2-1; TRBD2 agrees at 8 bases. The receptor was derived from a man aged 35-49 years with head and neck cancer. The DNA of the CDR3 is TGTGCCAGCACCAGCCATAACGGGAGGGGTGGGGATGAGCAGTTCTTC. This encodes CASTSHNGRGGDEQFF.